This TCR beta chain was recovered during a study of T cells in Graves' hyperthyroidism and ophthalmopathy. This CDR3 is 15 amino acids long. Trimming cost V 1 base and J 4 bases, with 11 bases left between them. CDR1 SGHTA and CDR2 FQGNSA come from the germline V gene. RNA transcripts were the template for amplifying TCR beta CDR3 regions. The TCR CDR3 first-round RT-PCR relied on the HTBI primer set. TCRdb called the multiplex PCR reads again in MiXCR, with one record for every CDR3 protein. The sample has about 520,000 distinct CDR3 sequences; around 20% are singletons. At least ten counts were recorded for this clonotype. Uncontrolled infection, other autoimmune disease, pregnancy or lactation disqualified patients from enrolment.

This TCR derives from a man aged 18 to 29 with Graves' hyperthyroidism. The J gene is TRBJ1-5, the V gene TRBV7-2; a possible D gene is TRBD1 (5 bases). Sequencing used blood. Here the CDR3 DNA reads TGTGCCAGCAGCTTAGTTTCAGGGTCGAATCAGCCCCAGCATTTT. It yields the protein CASSLVSGSNQPQHF.